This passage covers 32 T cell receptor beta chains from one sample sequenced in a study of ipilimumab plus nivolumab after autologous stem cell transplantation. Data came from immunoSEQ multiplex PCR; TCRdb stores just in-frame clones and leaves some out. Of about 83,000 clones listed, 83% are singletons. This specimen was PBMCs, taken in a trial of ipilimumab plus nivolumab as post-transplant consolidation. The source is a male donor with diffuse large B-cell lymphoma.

The CDR3 here is CASSPTWNTGELFF. The CDR3 region has the DNA TGTGCCAGCAGCCCCACATGGAACACCGGGGAGCTGTTTTTT. The chain employs TRBV4-2 and TRBJ2-2, with D unresolved. Germline assignment: CDR1 LGHNA and CDR2 YNFKEQ. The length of the CDR3 is 14 residues. V was shortened by 4 bases and J by 1 base, with 7 bases between the two germline ends.

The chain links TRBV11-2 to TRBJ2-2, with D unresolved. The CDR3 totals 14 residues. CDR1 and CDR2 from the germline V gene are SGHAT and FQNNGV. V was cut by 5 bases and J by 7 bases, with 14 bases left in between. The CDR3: CASSPKDPRGELFF. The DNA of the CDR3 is TGTGCCAGCAGCCCAAAAGACCCTCGCGGGGAGCTGTTTTTT.

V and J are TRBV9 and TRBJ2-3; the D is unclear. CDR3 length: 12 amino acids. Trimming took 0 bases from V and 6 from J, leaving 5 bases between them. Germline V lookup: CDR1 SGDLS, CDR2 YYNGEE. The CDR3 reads CASSVGLDTQYF. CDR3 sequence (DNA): TGTGCCAGCAGCGTAGGACTGGATACGCAGTATTTT.

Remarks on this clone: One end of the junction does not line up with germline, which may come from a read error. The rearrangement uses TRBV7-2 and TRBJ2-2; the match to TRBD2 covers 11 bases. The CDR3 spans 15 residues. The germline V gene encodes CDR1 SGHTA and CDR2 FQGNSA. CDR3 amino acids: CASTLAGGLTGELFF. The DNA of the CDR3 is TGTGCCAGCACCTTAGCGGGGGGGCTGACCGGGGAGCTGTTTTTT.

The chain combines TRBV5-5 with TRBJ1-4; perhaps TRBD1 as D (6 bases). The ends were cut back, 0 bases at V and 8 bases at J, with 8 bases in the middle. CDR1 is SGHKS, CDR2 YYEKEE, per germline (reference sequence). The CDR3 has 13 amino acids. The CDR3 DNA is TGTGCCAGCAGCTTGGTCGGGGGCGAAAAACTGTTTTTT. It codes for CASSLVGGEKLFF.

CDR3 in amino acids: CASTPGPGGTEAFF. CDR3 nucleotide sequence: TGTGCCAGCACCCCCGGGCCGGGGGGCACTGAAGCTTTCTTT. The rearrangement uses TRBV6-4 and TRBJ1-1, with D possibly being TRBD1 (5 bases). V was shortened by 7 bases and J by 4 bases, with 16 bases between the two germline ends. The CDR3 runs 14 residues. CDR1 and CDR2 (germline): MRHNA, SNTAGT.

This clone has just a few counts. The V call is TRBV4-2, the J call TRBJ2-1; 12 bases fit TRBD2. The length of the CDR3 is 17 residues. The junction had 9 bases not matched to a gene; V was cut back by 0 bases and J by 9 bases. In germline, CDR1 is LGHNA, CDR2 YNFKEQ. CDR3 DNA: TGTGCCAGCAGCCAAGATCTAGGCCTAGCGGGGGGGAGTGAGCAGTTCTTC. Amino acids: CASSQDLGLAGGSEQFF.

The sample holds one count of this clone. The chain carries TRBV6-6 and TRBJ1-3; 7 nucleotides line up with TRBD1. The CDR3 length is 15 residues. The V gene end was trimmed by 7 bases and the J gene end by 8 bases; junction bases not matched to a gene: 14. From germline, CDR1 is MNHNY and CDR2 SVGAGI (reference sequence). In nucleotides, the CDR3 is TGTGCCAGCATAAACCCCCGACAGGGTGCACACACCATATATTTT. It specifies CASINPRQGAHTIYF.

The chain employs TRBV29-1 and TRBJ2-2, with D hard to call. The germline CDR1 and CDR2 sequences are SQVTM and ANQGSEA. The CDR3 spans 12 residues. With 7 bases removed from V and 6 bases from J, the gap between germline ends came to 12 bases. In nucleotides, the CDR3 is TGCAGCGCACAAGTTAACCCCGGGGAGCTGTTTTTT. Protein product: CSAQVNPGELFF.

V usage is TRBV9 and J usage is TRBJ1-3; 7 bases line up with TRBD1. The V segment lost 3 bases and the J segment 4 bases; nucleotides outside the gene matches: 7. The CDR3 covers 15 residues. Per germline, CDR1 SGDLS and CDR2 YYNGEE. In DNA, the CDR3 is TGTGCCAGCAGCGCCGACAGGGCCCGGGGAAACACCATATATTTT. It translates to CASSADRARGNTIYF.

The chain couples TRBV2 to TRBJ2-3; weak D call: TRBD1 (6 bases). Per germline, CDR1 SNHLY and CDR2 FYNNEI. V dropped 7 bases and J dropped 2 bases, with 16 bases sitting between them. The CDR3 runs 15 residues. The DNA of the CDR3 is TGTGCCAGCAAAGATTGGGGGCTGGACACAGATACGCAGTATTTT. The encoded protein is CASKDWGLDTDTQYF.

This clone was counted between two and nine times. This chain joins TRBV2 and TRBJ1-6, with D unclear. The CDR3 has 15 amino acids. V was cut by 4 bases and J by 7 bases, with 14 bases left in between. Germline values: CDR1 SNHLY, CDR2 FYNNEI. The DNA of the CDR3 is TGTGCCAGCAGTGTCAAGGGTCGGGGAAATTCACCCCTCCACTTT. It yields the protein CASSVKGRGNSPLHF. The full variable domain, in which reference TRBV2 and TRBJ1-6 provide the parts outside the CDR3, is EPEVTQTPSHQVTQMGQEVILRCVPISNHLYFYWYRQILGQKVEFLVSFYNNEISEKSEIFDDQFSVERPDGSNFTLKIRSTKLEDSAMYFCASSVKGRGNSPLHFGNGTRLTVT.

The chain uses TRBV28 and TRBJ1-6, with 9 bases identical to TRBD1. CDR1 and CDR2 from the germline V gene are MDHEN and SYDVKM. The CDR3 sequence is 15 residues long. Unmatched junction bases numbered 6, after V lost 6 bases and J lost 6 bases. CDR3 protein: CASSDGTGPNSPLHF. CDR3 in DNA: TGTGCCAGCAGCGATGGGACAGGGCCTAATTCACCCCTCCACTTT. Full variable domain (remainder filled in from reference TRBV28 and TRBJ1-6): DVKVTQSSRYLVKRTGEKVFLECVQDMDHENMFWYRQDPGLGLRLIYFSYDVKMKEKGDIPEGYSVSREKKERFSLILESASTNQTSMYLCASSDGTGPNSPLHFGNGTRLTVT.

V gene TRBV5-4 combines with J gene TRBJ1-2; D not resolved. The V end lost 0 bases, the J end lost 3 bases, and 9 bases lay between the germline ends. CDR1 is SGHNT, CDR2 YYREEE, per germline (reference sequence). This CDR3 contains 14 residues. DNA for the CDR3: TGTGCCAGCAGCTTGGTAGGGCCAGACTATGGCTACACCTTC. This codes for CASSLVGPDYGYTF. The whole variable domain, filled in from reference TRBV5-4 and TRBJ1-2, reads ETGVTQSPTHLIKTRGQQVTLRCSSQSGHNTVSWYQQALGQGPQFIFQYYREEENGRGNFPPRFSGLQFPNYSSELNVNALELDDSALYLCASSLVGPDYGYTFGSGTRLTVV.

The DNA for the CDR3 is TGTGCCAGCAGCCGACAGGGGGCTGGCAATCAGCCCCAGCATTTT. This encodes CASSRQGAGNQPQHF. The chain recombines TRBV6-6 with TRBJ1-5, with 10 bases matching TRBD1. This CDR3 spans 15 amino acids. Germline assignment: CDR1 MNHNY and CDR2 SVGAGI (reference sequence). Trimming cost V 6 bases and J 2 bases; bases outside gene matches: 4.

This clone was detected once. CDR3 bases: TGCGCCAGCAGTTATGCAGGGGGTTGGACTGAAGCTTTCTTT. As protein: CASSYAGGWTEAFF. The chain carries TRBV10-2 and TRBJ1-1; TRBD1 matches at 7 bases. Germline V gene sequence: CDR1 WSHSY, CDR2 SAAADI. The CDR3 totals 14 residues. V trimming: 5 bases; J trimming: 5 bases; junction bases outside the gene matches: 8.

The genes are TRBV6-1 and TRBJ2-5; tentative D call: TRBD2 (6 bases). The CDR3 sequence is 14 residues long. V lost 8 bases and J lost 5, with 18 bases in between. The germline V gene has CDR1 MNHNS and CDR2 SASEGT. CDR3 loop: CASYFHGGGETQYF. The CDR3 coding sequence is TGTGCCAGCTATTTTCACGGCGGAGGGGAGACCCAGTACTTC.

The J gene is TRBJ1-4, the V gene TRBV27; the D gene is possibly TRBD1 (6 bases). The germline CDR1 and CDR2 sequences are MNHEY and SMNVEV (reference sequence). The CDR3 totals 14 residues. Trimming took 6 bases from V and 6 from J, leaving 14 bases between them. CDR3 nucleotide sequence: TGTGCCAGCAGACTCTTACAGGGAGATGAAAAACTGTTTTTT. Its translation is CASRLLQGDEKLFF.

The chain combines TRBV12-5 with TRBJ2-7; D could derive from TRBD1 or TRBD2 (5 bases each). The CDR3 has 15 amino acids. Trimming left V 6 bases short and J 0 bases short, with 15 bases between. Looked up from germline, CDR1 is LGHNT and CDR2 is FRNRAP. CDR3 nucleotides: TGTGCTAGTGGCCGGGACGTCCTAAGCTCCTACGAGCAGTACTTC. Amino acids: CASGRDVLSSYEQYF.

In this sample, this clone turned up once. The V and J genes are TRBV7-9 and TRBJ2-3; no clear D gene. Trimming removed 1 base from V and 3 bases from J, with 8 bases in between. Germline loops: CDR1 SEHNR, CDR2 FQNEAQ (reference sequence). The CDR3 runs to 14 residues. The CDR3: CASSLEKSTDTQYF. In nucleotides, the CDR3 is TGTGCCAGCAGCTTAGAAAAGTCGACAGATACGCAGTATTTT.

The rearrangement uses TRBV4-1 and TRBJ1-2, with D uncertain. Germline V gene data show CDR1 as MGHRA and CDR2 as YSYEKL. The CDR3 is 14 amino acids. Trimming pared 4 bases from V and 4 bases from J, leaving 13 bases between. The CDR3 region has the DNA TGCGCCAGCAGCCCCACTGTCCAGTCCTATGGCTACACCTTC. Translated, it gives CASSPTVQSYGYTF.

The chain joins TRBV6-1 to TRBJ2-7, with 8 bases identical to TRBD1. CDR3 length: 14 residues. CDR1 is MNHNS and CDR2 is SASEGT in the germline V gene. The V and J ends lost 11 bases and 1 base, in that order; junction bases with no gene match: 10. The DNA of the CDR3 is TGTGCCGGATCCGTCGGGACAGGTTCCTACGAGCAGTACTTC. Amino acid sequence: CAGSVGTGSYEQYF.

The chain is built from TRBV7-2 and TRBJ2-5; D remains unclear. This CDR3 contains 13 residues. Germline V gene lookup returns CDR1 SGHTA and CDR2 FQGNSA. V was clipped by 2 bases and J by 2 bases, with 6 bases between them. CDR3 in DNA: TGTGCCAGCAGCTTAAGCTCACAAGAGACCCAGTACTTC. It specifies CASSLSSQETQYF. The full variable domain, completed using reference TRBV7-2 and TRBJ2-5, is GAGVSQSPSNKVTEKGKDVELRCDPISGHTALYWYRQSLGQGLEFLIYFQGNSAPDKSGLPSDRFSAERTGGSVSTLTIQRTQQEDSAVYLCASSLSSQETQYFGPGTRLLVL.

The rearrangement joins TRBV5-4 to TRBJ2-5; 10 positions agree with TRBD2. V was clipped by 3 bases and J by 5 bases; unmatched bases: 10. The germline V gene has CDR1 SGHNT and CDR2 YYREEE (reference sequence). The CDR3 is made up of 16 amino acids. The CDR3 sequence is CASSSAAGGHGETQYF. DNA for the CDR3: TGTGCCAGCAGCTCGGCAGCGGGGGGGCATGGGGAGACCCAGTACTTC.

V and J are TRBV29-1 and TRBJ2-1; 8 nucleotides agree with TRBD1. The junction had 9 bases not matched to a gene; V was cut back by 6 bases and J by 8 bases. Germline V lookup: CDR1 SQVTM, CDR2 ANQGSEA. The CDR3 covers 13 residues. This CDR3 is CSVGDRQGHEQFF. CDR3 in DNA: TGCAGCGTGGGGGATAGACAGGGGCATGAGCAGTTCTTC.

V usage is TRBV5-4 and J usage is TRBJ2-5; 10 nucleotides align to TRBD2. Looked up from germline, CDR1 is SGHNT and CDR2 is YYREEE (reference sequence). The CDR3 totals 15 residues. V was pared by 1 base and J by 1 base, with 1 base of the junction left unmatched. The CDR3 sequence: CASSLRLAGQETQYF. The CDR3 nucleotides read TGTGCCAGCAGCTTGCGACTAGCGGGCCAAGAGACCCAGTACTTC.

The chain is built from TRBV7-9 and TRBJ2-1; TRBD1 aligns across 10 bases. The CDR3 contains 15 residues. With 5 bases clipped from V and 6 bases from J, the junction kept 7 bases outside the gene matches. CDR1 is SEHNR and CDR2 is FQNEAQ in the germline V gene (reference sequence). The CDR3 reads CASSPLGQGGNEQFF. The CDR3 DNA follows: TGTGCCAGCAGCCCCTTAGGACAGGGGGGCAATGAGCAGTTCTTC.

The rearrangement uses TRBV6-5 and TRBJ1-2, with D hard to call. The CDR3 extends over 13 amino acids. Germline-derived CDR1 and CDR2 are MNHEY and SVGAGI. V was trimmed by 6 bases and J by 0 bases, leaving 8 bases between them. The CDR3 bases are TGTGCCAGCAGGAGATCTTCTAACTATGGCTACACCTTC. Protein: CASRRSSNYGYTF.

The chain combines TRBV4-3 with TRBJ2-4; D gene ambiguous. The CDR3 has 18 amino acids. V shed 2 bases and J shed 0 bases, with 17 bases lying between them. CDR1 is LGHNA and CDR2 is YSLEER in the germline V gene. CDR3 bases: TGCGCCAGCAGCCAAAGGATACGTGGCCCTATAGCCAAAAACATTCAGTACTTC. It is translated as CASSQRIRGPIAKNIQYF.

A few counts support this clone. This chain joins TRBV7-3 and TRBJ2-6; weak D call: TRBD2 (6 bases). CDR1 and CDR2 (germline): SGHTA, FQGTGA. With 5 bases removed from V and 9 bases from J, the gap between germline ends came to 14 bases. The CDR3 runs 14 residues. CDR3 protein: CASSPGPGSNVLTF. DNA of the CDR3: TGTGCCAGCAGCCCGGGGCCCGGGAGCAACGTCCTGACTTTC.

CDR3 DNA: TGTGCCAGCAGCCCTATAGGGATCACCTACGAGCAGTACTTC. Translated: CASSPIGITYEQYF. The J gene is TRBJ2-7, the V gene TRBV2; D is ambiguous. The V gene's germline CDR1 is SNHLY and CDR2 FYNNEI. V was cut by 6 bases and J by 2 bases, with 14 bases left in between. The CDR3 extends over 14 amino acids.

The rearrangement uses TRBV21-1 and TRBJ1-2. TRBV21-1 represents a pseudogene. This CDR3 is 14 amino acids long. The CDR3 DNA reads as TGTGCGCGCGATGCTAAGAAGGTACGTTTTGGCTACACCTTC. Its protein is CARDAKKVRFGYTF.